Following are 2 T cell receptor beta chains from one sample sequenced in a study of vaccination and CD4 T cells after COVID-19. Sequencing of DNA taken from cultured CD4+ T cells relied on the Oncomine TCR Beta short-read assay. Each CDR3 protein gets one entry after TCRdb re-called the PCR reads with MiXCR. The sample lists about 23,000 distinct CDR3 sequences; 67% were seen once. These receptors' targets are unknown. Treatment: roughly 10-day PBMC culture with coronavirus spike peptide pools or control peptides (ViraFEST assay). The sequences come from CD4+ T cells from blood, cultured in vitro, collected after SARS-CoV-2 vaccination. These receptor sequences come from a human donor who received a COVID-19 vaccine.

This chain uses TRBV7-2 with TRBJ1-1; a weak D match, TRBD1 (5 bases). V lost 6 bases to trimming and J lost 0 bases, with 8 bases between them. Germline V gene sequence: CDR1 SGHTA, CDR2 FQGNSA. The CDR3 consists of 13 residues. Here the CDR3 reads CASSRGVNTEAFF. In nucleotides, the CDR3 is TGTGCCAGCAGTCGAGGGGTGAACACTGAAGCTTTCTTT.

The rearrangement links TRBV6-5 to TRBJ1-1, with a tentative D call TRBD1 (6 bases). This CDR3 has 16 amino acids. Trimming pared 2 bases from V and 5 bases from J, leaving 18 bases between. CDR1 and CDR2 from the germline V gene are MNHEY and SVGAGI. The CDR3 is CASSYPNRGRGTEAFF. Here the CDR3 DNA reads TGTGCCAGCAGTTACCCCAACCGGGGGCGAGGGACTGAAGCTTTCTTT.